This T cell receptor beta chain originates from a study of Ad26.COV2.S vaccination and SARS-CoV-2 variants. Study information: Intramuscularly, Ad26.COV2.S was given either once or twice, 56 days apart.

Notes on the study in general: Breadth of non-spike TCRs did not differ between vaccinees and placebo recipients.

Regarding this clone: Its antigen remains unidentified.

This CDR3 region has 14 residues. V lost 0 bases and J lost 1, with 7 bases in between. CDR1 and CDR2 (germline): MGHRA, YSYEKL. Treatment given: around 19 received Ad26.COV2.S at low or high dose, single or two shots; about 5 received placebo; per-sample allocation not given. Following the first vaccine or placebo injection, samples were taken on day 63. Produced via immunoSEQ multiplex PCR; TCRdb's table is partial and in-frame only. The sample shows approximately 460,000 clones, roughly nine tenths of them seen only once. The source material was peripheral blood, sampled in a trial of Ad26.COV2.S vaccine versus placebo. This TCR was recovered from a person between 18 and 60 years old who received the Ad26.COV2.S COVID-19 vaccine or a placebo. The chain links TRBV4-1 to TRBJ2-7; D is undetermined. CDR3 in amino acids: CASSQDAGSYEQYF. The CDR3 bases are TGCGCCAGCAGCCAAGATGCTGGGTCCTACGAGCAGTACTTC.